This T cell receptor (beta chain) stems from a study of blood T cell repertoires in COVID-19. Study in general: COVID-19 samples collected from the United States, Italy and Spain covered acute and convalescent phases.

In the original workflow: Estimated nucleated cell counts came from reference gene primer amplification. The assay was immunoSEQ multiplex PCR, and TCRdb's table has in-frame clones only and misses some. V and J calls and clone size follow that table, whereas D and trimming were derived from the DNA. The table has some 250,000 clones, roughly four fifths seen once. This clonotype was obtained from a woman of 80 years or more with COVID-19, enrolled during active disease. The sequencing input was peripheral blood.

The CDR3 nucleotides are TGTGCCAGTAGTAGAAGGGCCAAAGGGGGACAGGGGAACACCGGGGAGCTGTTTTTT. As protein: CASSRRAKGGQGNTGELFF. This chain joins TRBV19 and TRBJ2-2, with 9 bases identical to TRBD1. The junction had 13 bases not matched to a gene; V was cut back by 4 bases and J by 1 base. Germline V gene data show CDR1 as LNHDA and CDR2 as SQIVND (reference sequence). This CDR3 spans 19 amino acids.